Listed here are 5 T cell receptor beta chains from one sample, sequenced in a study of blood T cell repertoires in COVID-19. The assay was immunoSEQ multiplex PCR, and TCRdb's table has in-frame clones only and misses some. This sample has about 440,000 clones, with more than 70% found just once. The sequenced sample consisted of peripheral blood. Receptor source: a woman between 50 and 59 years old with COVID-19, enrolled during active disease.

This clone was seen a single time. The gene calls are TRBV7-2 and TRBJ2-3, with 10 bases fitting TRBD1. CDR3 length equals 18 residues. Germline-derived CDR1 and CDR2 are SGHTA and FQGNSA. V lost 2 bases to trimming and J lost 4 bases; unmatched junction nucleotides: 12. The chain's CDR3 is CASSLRVTGQGLADTQYF. The CDR3 DNA is TGTGCCAGCAGCTTACGAGTTACGGGACAGGGGTTGGCAGATACGCAGTATTTT.

Concerning this clone: An end of the junction differs from the germline gene, which may be a read error. V usage is TRBV7-9 and J usage is TRBJ2-1; D may be TRBD2 (5 bases). The CDR3 runs to 12 residues. Germline CDR1 reads SEHNR; CDR2 reads FQNEAQ (reference sequence). CDR3: CASSLEVLGRVF. For the CDR3, the DNA is TGTGCCAGCAGCTTAGAAGTACTAGGTCGGGTCTTC.

This CDR3 is CASSFTGPEAFF. The CDR3, as DNA: TGTGCCAGCAGTTTTACAGGCCCTGAAGCTTTCTTT. The V call is TRBV27, the J call TRBJ1-1; a weak D match, TRBD1 (5 bases). CDR1 MNHEY and CDR2 SMNVEV come from the germline V gene (reference sequence). The ends were cut back, 3 bases at V and 6 bases at J, with 8 bases in the middle. The CDR3 is 12 amino acids.

The V and J genes are TRBV5-1 and TRBJ1-1, with 12 positions matching TRBD1. Germline CDR1 SGHRS, CDR2 YFSETQ. This CDR3 spans 16 amino acids. V gave up 3 bases and J gave up 4 bases; unmatched junction bases: 7. The CDR3 loop is CASSSGTGGEVTEAFF. DNA of the CDR3: TGCGCCAGCAGCTCCGGGACAGGGGGCGAGGTCACTGAAGCTTTCTTT.

This chain uses TRBV6-5 with TRBJ1-2; TRBD1 matches at 9 bases. CDR3 size: 14 residues. In germline, CDR1 is MNHEY, CDR2 SVGAGI. Trimming took 6 bases from V and 4 from J; bases not matched to a gene: 6. The DNA of the CDR3 is TGTGCCAGCAGGCGGACAGGGGCCTCCTATGGCTACACCTTC. This codes for CASRRTGASYGYTF.